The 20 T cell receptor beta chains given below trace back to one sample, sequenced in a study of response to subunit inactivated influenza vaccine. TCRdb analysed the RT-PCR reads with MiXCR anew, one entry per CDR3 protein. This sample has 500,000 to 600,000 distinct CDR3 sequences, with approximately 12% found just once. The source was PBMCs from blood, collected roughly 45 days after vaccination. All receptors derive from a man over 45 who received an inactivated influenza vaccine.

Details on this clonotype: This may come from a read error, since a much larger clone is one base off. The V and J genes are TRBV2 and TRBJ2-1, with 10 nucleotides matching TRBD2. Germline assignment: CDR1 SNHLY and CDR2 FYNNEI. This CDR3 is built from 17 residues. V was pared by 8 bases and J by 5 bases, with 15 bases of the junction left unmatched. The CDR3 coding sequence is TGTGCCAGCTGTTTAGCAGTAGCGGGAGGTGTGGACAATGAGCAGTTCTTC. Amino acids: CASCLAVAGGVDNEQFF.

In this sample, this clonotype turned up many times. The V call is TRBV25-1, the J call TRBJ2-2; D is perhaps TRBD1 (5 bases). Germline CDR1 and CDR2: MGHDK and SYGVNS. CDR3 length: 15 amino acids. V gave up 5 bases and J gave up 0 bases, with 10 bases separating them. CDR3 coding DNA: TGTGCCAGCAGTCGGTGGACACCGAACACCGGGGAGCTGTTTTTT. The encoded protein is CASSRWTPNTGELFF.

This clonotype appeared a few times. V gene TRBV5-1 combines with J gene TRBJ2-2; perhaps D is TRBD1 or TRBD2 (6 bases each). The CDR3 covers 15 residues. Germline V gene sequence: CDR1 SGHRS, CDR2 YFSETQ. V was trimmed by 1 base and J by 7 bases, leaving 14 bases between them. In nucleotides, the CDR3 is TGCGCCAGCAGCTTGTCCGGGGGCGAACGCGGGGAGCTGTTTTTT. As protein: CASSLSGGERGELFF. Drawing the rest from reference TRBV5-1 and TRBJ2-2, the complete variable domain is KAGVTQTPRYLIKTRGQQVTLSCSPISGHRSVSWYQQTPGQGLQFLFEYFSETQRNKGNFPGRFSGRQFSNSRSEMNVSTLELGDSALYLCASSLSGGERGELFFGEGSRLTVL.

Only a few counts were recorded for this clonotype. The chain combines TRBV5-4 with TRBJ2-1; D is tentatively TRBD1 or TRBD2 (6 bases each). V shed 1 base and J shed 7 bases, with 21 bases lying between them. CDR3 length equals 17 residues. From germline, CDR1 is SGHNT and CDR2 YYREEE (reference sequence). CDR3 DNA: TGTGCCAGCAGCTTGACCCCTGCCGGGGGCCTAGGAAATGAGCAGTTCTTC. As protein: CASSLTPAGGLGNEQFF.

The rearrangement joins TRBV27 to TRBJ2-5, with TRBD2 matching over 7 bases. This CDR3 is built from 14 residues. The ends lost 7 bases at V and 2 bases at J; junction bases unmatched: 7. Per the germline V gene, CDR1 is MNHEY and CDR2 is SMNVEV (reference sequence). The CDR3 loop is CASKHSGPQETQYF. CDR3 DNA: TGTGCCAGCAAACATAGCGGGCCTCAAGAGACCCAGTACTTC.

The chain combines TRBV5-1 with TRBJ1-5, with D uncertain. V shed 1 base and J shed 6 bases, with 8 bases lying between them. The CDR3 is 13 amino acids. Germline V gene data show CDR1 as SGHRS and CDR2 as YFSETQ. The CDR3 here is CASSLRGSQPQHF. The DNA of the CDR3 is TGCGCCAGCAGCTTGCGGGGTTCTCAGCCCCAGCATTTT.

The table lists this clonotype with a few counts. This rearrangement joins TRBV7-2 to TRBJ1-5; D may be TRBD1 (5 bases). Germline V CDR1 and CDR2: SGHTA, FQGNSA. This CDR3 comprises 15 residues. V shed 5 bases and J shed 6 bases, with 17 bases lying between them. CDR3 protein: CASSPNTGAFQPQHF. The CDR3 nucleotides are TGTGCCAGCAGCCCCAACACAGGTGCCTTTCAGCCCCAGCATTTT.

The CDR3 loop is CASVNSGNNEQFF. CDR3 coding DNA: TGTGCTAGTGTCAACAGCGGGAACAATGAGCAGTTCTTC. V is TRBV12-5 and J is TRBJ2-1, with 7 bases identical to TRBD2. Germline V gene sequence: CDR1 LGHNT, CDR2 FRNRAP. V was clipped by 7 bases and J by 5 bases; unmatched bases: 5. The CDR3 sequence is 13 residues long.

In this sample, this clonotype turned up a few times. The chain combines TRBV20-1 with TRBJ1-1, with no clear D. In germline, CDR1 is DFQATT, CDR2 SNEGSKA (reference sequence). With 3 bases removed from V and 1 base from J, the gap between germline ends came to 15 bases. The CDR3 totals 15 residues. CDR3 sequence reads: CSASWHGGWNTEAFF. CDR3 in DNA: TGCAGTGCTAGTTGGCACGGCGGATGGAACACTGAAGCTTTCTTT.

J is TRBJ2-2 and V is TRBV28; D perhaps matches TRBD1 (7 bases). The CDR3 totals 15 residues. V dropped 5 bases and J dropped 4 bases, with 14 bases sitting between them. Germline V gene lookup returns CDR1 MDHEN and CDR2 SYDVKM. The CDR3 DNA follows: TGTGCCAGCAGTCCGACAGGGAGGACCACCGGGGAGCTGTTTTTT. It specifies CASSPTGRTTGELFF.

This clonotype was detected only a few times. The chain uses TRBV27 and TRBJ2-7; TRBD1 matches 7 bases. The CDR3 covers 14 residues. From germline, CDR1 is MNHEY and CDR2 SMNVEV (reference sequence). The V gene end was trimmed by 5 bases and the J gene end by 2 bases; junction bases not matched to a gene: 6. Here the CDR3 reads CASSMTGTAYEQYF. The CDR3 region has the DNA TGTGCCAGCAGTATGACCGGGACAGCCTACGAGCAGTACTTC.

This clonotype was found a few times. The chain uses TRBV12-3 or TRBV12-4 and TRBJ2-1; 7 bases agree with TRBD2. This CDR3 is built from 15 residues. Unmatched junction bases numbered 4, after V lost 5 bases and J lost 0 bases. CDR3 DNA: TGTGCCAGCAGTACGGGACTACGCTCCTACAATGAGCAGTTCTTC. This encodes CASSTGLRSYNEQFF.

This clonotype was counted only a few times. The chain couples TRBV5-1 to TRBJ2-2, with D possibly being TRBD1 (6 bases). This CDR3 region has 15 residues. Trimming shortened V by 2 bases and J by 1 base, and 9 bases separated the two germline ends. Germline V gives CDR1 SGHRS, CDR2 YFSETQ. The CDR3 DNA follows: TGCGCCAGCAGCTTCGCAGGGGAGAACACCGGGGAGCTGTTTTTT. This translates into CASSFAGENTGELFF.

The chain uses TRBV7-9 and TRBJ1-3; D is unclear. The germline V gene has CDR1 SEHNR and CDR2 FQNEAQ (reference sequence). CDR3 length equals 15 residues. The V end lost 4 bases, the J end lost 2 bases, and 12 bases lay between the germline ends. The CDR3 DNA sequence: TGTGCCAGCAGCTCACGGTTGCGAACTGGAAACACCATATATTTT. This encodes CASSSRLRTGNTIYF.

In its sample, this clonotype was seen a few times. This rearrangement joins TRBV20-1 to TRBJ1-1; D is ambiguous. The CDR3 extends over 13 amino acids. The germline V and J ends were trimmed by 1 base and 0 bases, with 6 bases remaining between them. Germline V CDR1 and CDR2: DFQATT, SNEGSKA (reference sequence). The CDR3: CSARAGMNTEAFF. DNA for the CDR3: TGCAGTGCTAGAGCGGGGATGAACACTGAAGCTTTCTTT.

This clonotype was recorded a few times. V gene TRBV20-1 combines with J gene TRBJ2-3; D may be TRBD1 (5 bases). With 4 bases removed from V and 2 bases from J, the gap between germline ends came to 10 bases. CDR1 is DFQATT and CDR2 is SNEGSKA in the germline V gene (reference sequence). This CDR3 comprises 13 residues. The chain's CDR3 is CSAIGAPTDTQYF. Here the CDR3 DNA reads TGCAGTGCTATAGGGGCACCCACAGATACGCAGTATTTT.

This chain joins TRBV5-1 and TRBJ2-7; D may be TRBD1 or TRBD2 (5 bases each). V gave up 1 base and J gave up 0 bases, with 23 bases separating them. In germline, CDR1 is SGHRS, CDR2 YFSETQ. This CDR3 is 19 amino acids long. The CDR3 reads CASSLPGGPGPITSYEQYF. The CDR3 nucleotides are TGCGCCAGCAGCTTGCCGGGCGGACCGGGACCCATTACCTCCTACGAGCAGTACTTC.

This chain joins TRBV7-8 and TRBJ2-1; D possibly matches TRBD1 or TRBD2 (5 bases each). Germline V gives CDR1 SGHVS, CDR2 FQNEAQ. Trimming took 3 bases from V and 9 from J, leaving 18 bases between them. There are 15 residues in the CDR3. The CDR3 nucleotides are TGTGCCAGCAGCTTTTCCGGGACGGGCAAGGGTGAGCAGTTCTTC. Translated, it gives CASSFSGTGKGEQFF. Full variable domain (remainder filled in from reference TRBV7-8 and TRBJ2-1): GAGVSQSPRYKVAKRGQDVALRCDPISGHVSLFWYQQALGQGPEFLTYFQNEAQLDKSGLPSDRFFAERPEGSVSTLKIQRTQQEDSAVYLCASSFSGTGKGEQFFGPGTRLTVL.

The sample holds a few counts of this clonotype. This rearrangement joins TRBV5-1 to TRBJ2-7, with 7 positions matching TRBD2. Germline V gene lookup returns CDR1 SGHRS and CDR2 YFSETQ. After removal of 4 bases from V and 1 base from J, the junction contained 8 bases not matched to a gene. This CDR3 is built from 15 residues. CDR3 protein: CASSPTRAGSYEQYF. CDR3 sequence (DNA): TGCGCCAGCAGCCCGACTCGAGCGGGATCCTACGAGCAGTACTTC.

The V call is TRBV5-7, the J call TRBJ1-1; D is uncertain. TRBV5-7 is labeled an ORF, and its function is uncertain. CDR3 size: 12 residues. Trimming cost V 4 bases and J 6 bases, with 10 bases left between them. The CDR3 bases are TGTGCCAGCAGCCCGGGGATCCCTGAAGCTTTCTTT. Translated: CASSPGIPEAFF.